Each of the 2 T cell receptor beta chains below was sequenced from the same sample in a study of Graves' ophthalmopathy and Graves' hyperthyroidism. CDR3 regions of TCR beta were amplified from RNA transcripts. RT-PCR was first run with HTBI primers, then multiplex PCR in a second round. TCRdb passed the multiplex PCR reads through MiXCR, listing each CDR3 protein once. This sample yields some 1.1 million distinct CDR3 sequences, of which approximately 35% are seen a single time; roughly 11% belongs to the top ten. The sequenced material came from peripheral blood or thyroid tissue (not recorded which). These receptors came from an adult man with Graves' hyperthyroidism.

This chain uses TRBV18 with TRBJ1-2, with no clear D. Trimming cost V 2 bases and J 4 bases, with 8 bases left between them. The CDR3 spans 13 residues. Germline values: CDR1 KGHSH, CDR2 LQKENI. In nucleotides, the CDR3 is TGTGCCAGCTCACCAGACAAGATCTATGGCTACACCTTC. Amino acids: CASSPDKIYGYTF.

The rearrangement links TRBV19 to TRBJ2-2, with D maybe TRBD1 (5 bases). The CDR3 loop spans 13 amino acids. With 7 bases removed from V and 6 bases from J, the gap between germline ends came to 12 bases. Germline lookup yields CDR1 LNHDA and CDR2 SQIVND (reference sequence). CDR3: CASIAGWAGELFF. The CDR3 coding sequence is TGTGCCAGTATTGCAGGGTGGGCCGGGGAGCTGTTTTTT.